The present T cell receptor (beta chain) was sequenced within a study of blood T cells in healthy people across ages (dated by TCRdb to about 2015). Turning to the overall study: In model experiments, template switching captured roughly one uniquely barcoded TCR beta cDNA molecule for every two T cells. To track age-related changes in TCR beta repertoire diversity, the study relied on deep sequencing normalized with unique cDNA molecular identifiers. Four age groups were formed from the donors: young (average 16 years), middle-aged (approximately 42), aged (approximately 60) and long-lived (less than 85). The study analyzed two additional independent replicas of 1 million unique cDNA reads from the same blood draw for two donors, one aged 18 to 30 and one aged 80 or older. Results and caveats for the whole study, not just this receptor: A strong correlation was found between observed TCR beta diversity and the percentage of naive T cells measured by flow cytometry. Compared with the aged group, the long-lived group had more naive CD4+ T cells, fewer expanded clones and increased TCR diversity, a pattern suggesting age selection. Because the CMV infection status of the donors was unknown, age-related changes in expanded clonotypes may potentially have been confounded. Total diversity estimates from one million sequenced T cells were considered lower bounds and underestimates. As age increased, observed TCR beta diversity per million T cells dropped in a roughly linear way, and a significant reduction was already evident by age around 41. Since profiling was done on bulk unsorted PBMCs, naive and antigen-experienced compartments could not be conclusively compared.

V has 4 bases trimmed and J has 4 bases trimmed; junction bases matching no gene number 9. CDR1 and CDR2, per the germline V gene (reference sequence), are DFQATT and SNEGSKA. The CDR3 goes from the cysteine to the phenylalanine over 14 residues. This entry keeps only the CDR3 DNA: 42 bases, framed from base 1. Receptors were amplified or captured by 5' RACE. Sequencing relied on an Illumina HiSeq 2500. A second PCR of 7 to 11 cycles was performed with a sample-barcoded 5' primer and a J-beta primer mix. A unique molecular identifier was introduced onto each TCR beta cDNA molecule by a template-switch 5' adaptor carrying 12 random nucleotides. At least 2.5 million CDR3-containing paired-end reads were obtained from each sample. First-strand cDNA was synthesized from all RNA with the Mint cDNA synthesis kit, primed by a TRBC-specific oligonucleotide. All cDNA was treated with uracil-DNA glycosylase and then went through a first 18-cycle PCR with the universal primers M1SS and BC2_uni_R. The paper's processing steps were these. For normalization, 1 million high-quality reads, each with a distinct molecular identifier, were randomly selected from each sample. Reads with shared molecular identifiers were discarded instead of being binned into consensus sequences. MiTCR, set to a Q25 quality threshold and the strictest error-elimination algorithm, was used for CDR3 identification, clonotype clustering and error correction. A nonparametric unseen species model using Euler transformation provided a lower-bound estimate of total TCR beta diversity. The public reads were run again by TCRdb, first through fastp at Q25 and then through MiXCR, and only productive beta chains were kept. A single entry per CDR3 protein holds the most common genes and DNA from its merged rows. It is TCRdb's table, rather than the study itself, that gives the V and J calls and clone size. This sample has 750,000 to 1,000,000 distinct CDR3 sequences in its table, and 25% to 35% of those were observed once. 10% to 13% of the sample is in the top ten clones.

Systemically healthy Caucasian individuals from Russia, approximately 39 in total and aged about 6 to 100 years, were included as donors. Each donor gave roughly 9 milliliters of peripheral blood, drawn into EDTA-treated Vacutainer tubes. Ficoll-Paque density-gradient centrifugation was used to isolate PBMCs, with at least 6 million per sample. Trizol reagent was used to extract total RNA from PBMCs, with at least 5.5 micrograms per sample. For every donor, flow cytometry on a PBMC aliquot measured the percentage of naive CD45RAhigh/CD27high T cells. Turning to this clonotype: Its antigen remains undetermined. The sample holds no much larger clone one base away, and base qualities are not on file.

The sample was also reused in another study, on T cells of mothers and their children. Taken from the second paper: The donors were nine systemically healthy Caucasian individuals, made up of three mothers and their six children. cDNA synthesis consumed the entire amount of extracted RNA, loaded at approximately 1.6 ug RNA in each 15 ul reaction. In the second PCR, the M1S primer introduced both the sample barcodes and 2-4 random nucleotides. More than 8 million TCR beta CDR3 reads were obtained from each mother, and several million reads were obtained from each child. Thymic selection shapes the output of TCR recombination in a similar way in related and unrelated pairs, and inherited differences have a minor effect. Normalized repertoire overlap was always slightly but never significantly higher in related than unrelated mother-child pairs. Persistent microchimeric T cell clones were not detected, at a sensitivity of around 100 clones per million clonotypes. The study used deep NGS to compare TCR beta repertoires of mothers and children, seeking features distinguishing related mother-child pairs from unrelated individuals. On average, the children were roughly 12 +/- 4 years old, while the mothers were 40 +/- 4 years old. Libraries were sequenced on Illumina HiSeq 2000 with 100+100 nt paired-end reads after adapter ligation with NEBNext reagents. To prevent cross-contamination, the mother and child libraries were prepared a month apart and were sequenced in separate runs. Each donor had between roughly 450,000 and 2,300,000 distinct TCR beta clonotypes identified. Naive TCR beta clonotypes were estimated from low-frequency clonotypes matched to each donor's FACS-determined naive share, without sorting.

This chain joins TRBV20-1 to TRBJ1-1, with 7 bases in between that match TRBD1. The origin of this receptor is a woman aged 40 to 49 in good health. The sequencing sample was made of blood. The nucleotide sequence is given as TGCAGTGCTACCCGACAGGGCAGGAGCACTGAAGCTTTCTTT. Its coded protein is CSATRQGRSTEAFF.